Presented here are 26 T cell receptor beta chains from one specimen sequenced in a study of blood T cells in healthy people across ages. A second PCR of about 7 to 12 cycles used a sample-barcoded 5' primer and a J-beta primer mix. TCRdb analysed the 5' RACE reads with MiXCR anew, one entry per CDR3 protein. Counted here are 800,000 to 950,000 distinct CDR3 sequences, 25% to 35% occurring once; the ten biggest clones make up roughly 10%. These data were also reused for a study on T cells of mothers and their children.

The specimen was blood. Receptors were obtained from a woman aged 40 to 55 in good health.

In its sample, this clonotype was seen a few times. The J gene is TRBJ2-1, the V gene TRBV12-3 or TRBV12-4, with 9 bases aligning to TRBD1. This CDR3 contains 14 residues. Trimming took 4 bases from V and 5 from J; bases not matched to a gene: 3. CDR3 nucleotide sequence: TGTGCCAGCAGTTCTACAGGGGGCAACAATGAGCAGTTCTTC. This gives the protein CASSSTGGNNEQFF.

This chain connects TRBV7-9 to TRBJ2-3; TRBD1 matches at 7 bases. The CDR3 runs 17 residues. Germline loops: CDR1 SEHNR, CDR2 FQNEAQ (reference sequence). V was clipped by 5 bases and J by 2 bases; unmatched bases: 13. The CDR3 sequence: CASSDRNWGQLTDTQYF. DNA of the CDR3: TGTGCCAGCAGCGACCGGAACTGGGGACAGCTCACAGATACGCAGTATTTT.

This chain links TRBV7-2 with TRBJ1-2; 7 nucleotides agree with TRBD1. The CDR3 totals 14 residues. J was trimmed by 6 bases and V by 4 bases; bases with no gene match: 8. CDR1 and CDR2 from the germline V gene are SGHTA and FQGNSA. CDR3 DNA sequence: TGTGCCAGCAGCTCAGTGACAGGGAAAAATGGCTACACCTTC. Translated: CASSSVTGKNGYTF.

Concerning this clonotype: Germline is not matched at one junction end, which may reflect a read error. The chain couples TRBV28 to TRBJ1-5; 8 bases map to TRBD1. The CDR3 runs 15 residues. Germline-derived CDR1 and CDR2 are MDHEN and SYDVKM. The CDR3 here is CASRRNDRGSQPRHF. DNA of the CDR3: TGTGCCAGCAGACGCAATGACAGGGGCAGTCAGCCCCGGCATTTT.

The chain couples TRBV9 to TRBJ2-3, with D maybe TRBD1 (5 bases). This CDR3 has 14 amino acids. V was clipped by 4 bases and J by 1 base, with 10 bases between them. Looked up from germline, CDR1 is SGDLS and CDR2 is YYNGEE. CDR3 DNA sequence: TGTGCCAGCAGCCAGGAAGGGGGCACAGATACGCAGTATTTT. Translation gives CASSQEGGTDTQYF.

This clonotype was recorded many times. The rearrangement uses TRBV7-2 and TRBJ2-3; D unresolved. Trimming removed 1 base at V and 0 bases at J, with 8 bases between. The CDR3 has 15 amino acids. Germline CDR1 reads SGHTA; CDR2 reads FQGNSA. CDR3 loop: CASSLVLTSTDTQYF. As DNA, the CDR3 is TGTGCCAGCAGCTTAGTACTCACTAGCACAGATACGCAGTATTTT.

This clonotype was observed a handful of times. V and J are TRBV27 and TRBJ2-6, with D possibly TRBD1 on 6 matching bases. The germline V gene encodes CDR1 MNHEY and CDR2 SMNVEV (reference sequence). With 7 bases removed from V and 0 bases from J, the gap between germline ends came to 22 bases. The CDR3 totals 19 residues. The CDR3 sequence: CASTSGRDNTLSGANVLTF. The CDR3 coding sequence is TGTGCCAGCACCTCGGGAAGGGACAACACACTCTCTGGGGCCAACGTCCTGACTTTC.

This clonotype was seen a few times. The V and J genes are TRBV27 and TRBJ1-2; weak D call: TRBD1 (6 bases). From germline, CDR1 is MNHEY and CDR2 SMNVEV (reference sequence). Trimming shortened V by 6 bases and J by 3 bases, and 26 bases separated the two germline ends. The CDR3 length is 18 residues. The chain's CDR3 is CASRRGGLSGWEDYGYTF. The CDR3, as DNA: TGTGCCAGCAGACGAGGGGGGCTGTCTGGGTGGGAGGACTATGGCTACACCTTC.

Only one count was recorded for this clonotype. A clone one base away is much larger, so this may be a read error. The CDR3 sequence is CASSPRRTYGYTF. Here the CDR3 DNA reads TGTGCCAGCAGCCCCAGGCGTACCTATGGCTACACCTTC. This rearrangement joins TRBV5-6 to TRBJ1-2; D is unresolved. The V gene's germline CDR1 is SGHDT and CDR2 YYEEEE. V gave up 4 bases and J gave up 4 bases, with 11 bases separating them. The CDR3 length is 13 residues.

There are a few counts of this clonotype. The gene calls are TRBV4-1 and TRBJ2-3; 7 nucleotides align to TRBD1. Germline values: CDR1 MGHRA, CDR2 YSYEKL. Trimming cost V 0 bases and J 6 bases; bases outside gene matches: 9. The CDR3 spans 16 residues. The CDR3 DNA reads as TGCGCCAGCAGCCAAGAGGGGGACAGTCCTTGGGATACGCAGTATTTT. Amino acids: CASSQEGDSPWDTQYF.

This clonotype has just a few counts. The chain links TRBV10-1 to TRBJ2-1; tentative D call: TRBD2 (5 bases). This CDR3 is 15 amino acids long. V was clipped by 0 bases and J by 5 bases, with 11 bases between them. The germline CDR1 and CDR2 sequences are WNHNN and SYGVQD (reference sequence). The CDR3 here is CASSESRLADNEQFF. CDR3 sequence (DNA): TGCGCCAGCAGTGAGTCGCGGCTAGCCGACAATGAGCAGTTCTTC.

As concerns this clonotype: A much larger clone differs by one base, so this may be a read error. V and J are TRBV9 and TRBJ2-7; D possibly uses TRBD1 or TRBD2 (5 bases each). V was pared by 3 bases and J by 4 bases, with 14 bases between. Germline V gene data show CDR1 as SGDLS and CDR2 as YYNGEE. This CDR3 spans 14 amino acids. CDR3 in DNA: TGTGCCAGCAGCGGAGGGGATATCTTGTACGAGCAGTACTTC. Protein: CASSGGDILYEQYF.

The CDR3: CATSRSPLTVGDGSGANVLTF. The CDR3 region has the DNA TGTGCCACCAGCAGATCTCCTTTGACAGTGGGGGACGGCTCTGGGGCCAACGTCCTGACTTTC. The chain has TRBV15 and TRBJ2-6; D may be TRBD1 or TRBD2 (5 bases each). Trimming removed 2 bases at V and 0 bases at J, with 23 bases between. This CDR3 contains 21 residues. Per germline, CDR1 LNHNV and CDR2 YYDKDF (reference sequence).

The chain links TRBV3-1 to TRBJ2-1; 9 bases fit TRBD2. The germline V gene has CDR1 LGHDT and CDR2 YNNKEL (reference sequence). CDR3 length: 16 residues. Germline trimming cut 3 bases from V and 5 bases from J; bases unmatched to any gene: 8. CDR3 protein: CASSQRSSGGNNEQFF. The CDR3 nucleotides are TGTGCCAGCAGCCAGAGGAGTAGCGGGGGAAACAATGAGCAGTTCTTC.

The chain carries TRBV20-1 and TRBJ2-7, with D possibly TRBD2 on 6 matching bases. The CDR3 consists of 14 residues. V was trimmed by 2 bases and J by 6 bases, leaving 17 bases between them. The germline V gene has CDR1 DFQATT and CDR2 SNEGSKA (reference sequence). This CDR3 reads CSARPGTDRSEQYF. The CDR3 nucleotides read TGCAGTGCTAGACCCGGGACTGACCGCTCCGAGCAGTACTTC.

The chain recombines TRBV28 with TRBJ2-7; 8 bases agree with TRBD2. This CDR3 spans 17 amino acids. The germline CDR1 and CDR2 sequences are MDHEN and SYDVKM. Trimming cost V 2 bases and J 0 bases; bases outside gene matches: 9. CDR3 DNA sequence: TGTGCCAGCAGTTTAGCCCCTTTAAGCGGGGGCTCCTACGAGCAGTACTTC. It yields the protein CASSLAPLSGGSYEQYF.

The J gene is TRBJ2-3, the V gene TRBV15, with D uncertain. The germline V gene encodes CDR1 LNHNV and CDR2 YYDKDF (reference sequence). The CDR3 loop spans 13 amino acids. V lost 11 bases and J lost 3, with 15 bases in between. CDR3 nucleotide sequence: TGTGCCTCCGGAGAGTACGGAACAGATACGCAGTATTTT. Protein product: CASGEYGTDTQYF.

The genes are TRBV29-1 and TRBJ2-5; possible D gene TRBD1, 6 bases. V lost 7 bases to trimming and J lost 2 bases, with 14 bases between them. The germline V gene has CDR1 SQVTM and CDR2 ANQGSEA. This CDR3 is built from 13 residues. CDR3 sequence (DNA): TGCAGCGCAGCCACGGACAGTCAAGAGACCCAGTACTTC. Its translation is CSAATDSQETQYF. Together with reference TRBV29-1 and TRBJ2-5, the CDR3 gives the full variable domain: SAVISQKPSRDICQRGTSLTIQCQVDSQVTMMFWYRQQPGQSLTLIATANQGSEATYESGFVIDKFPISRPNLTFSTLTVSNMSPEDSSIYLCSAATDSQETQYFGPGTRLLVL.

This clonotype was observed a single time. This chain uses TRBV3-1 with TRBJ1-4; tentatively, D is TRBD1 (6 bases). CDR3 length: 13 residues. Germline CDR1 is LGHDT and CDR2 is YNNKEL (reference sequence). V dropped 4 bases and J dropped 8 bases, with 11 bases sitting between them. CDR3 DNA sequence: TGTGCCAGCAGCCCCCGGACAGCCGAAAAACTGTTTTTT. Translating gives CASSPRTAEKLFF.

V usage is TRBV3-1 and J usage is TRBJ2-3; 8 nucleotides agree with TRBD2. CDR1 is LGHDT and CDR2 is YNNKEL in the germline V gene (reference sequence). CDR3 length: 16 residues. The ends lost 1 base at V and 1 base at J; junction bases unmatched: 4. For the CDR3, the DNA is TGTGCCAGCAGCCAAGGTAGCGGGGCAGGCACAGATACGCAGTATTTT. Its translation is CASSQGSGAGTDTQYF.

Many counts were recorded for this clonotype. The gene calls are TRBV9 and TRBJ2-3; D possibly corresponds to TRBD2 (5 bases). This CDR3 comprises 15 residues. Germline CDR1 SGDLS, CDR2 YYNGEE. V lost 2 bases, J lost 4 bases, and 14 bases lay in between. The CDR3 is CASSVAREPPDTQYF. The CDR3 DNA follows: TGTGCCAGCAGCGTTGCTAGGGAGCCCCCAGATACGCAGTATTTT.

This clonotype turned up a few times. The chain couples TRBV29-1 to TRBJ2-2; D is undetermined. The germline CDR1 and CDR2 sequences are SQVTM and ANQGSEA. The CDR3 extends over 14 amino acids. The V and J ends lost 4 bases and 2 bases respectively, with 11 bases between them. This CDR3 reads CSVVGPTNTGELFF. CDR3 sequence (DNA): TGCAGCGTTGTTGGCCCAACCAACACCGGGGAGCTGTTTTTT.

This chain uses TRBV4-1 with TRBJ1-2; D unclear. CDR3 length: 16 amino acids. Trimming took 5 bases from V and 4 from J, leaving 20 bases between them. In germline, CDR1 is MGHRA, CDR2 YSYEKL. In DNA, the CDR3 is TGCGCCAGCAGCTCTCCCCGGCAGGCAGATGTCTATGGCTACACCTTC. This sequence encodes CASSSPRQADVYGYTF.

There are many counts of this clonotype. This chain joins TRBV7-9 and TRBJ1-2, with 7 positions matching TRBD1. Germline CDR1 SEHNR, CDR2 FQNEAQ (reference sequence). V shed 8 bases, J shed 8 bases, and the junction held 11 bases outside the gene matches. The CDR3 loop spans 13 amino acids. The CDR3: CASRPEGAGGYTF. CDR3 nucleotides: TGTGCCAGCCGACCGGAGGGGGCTGGAGGCTACACCTTC.

DNA for the CDR3: TGTGCCAGCAGCCCGACTAGCTACACAGATACGCAGTATTTT. This translates into CASSPTSYTDTQYF. The V call is TRBV14, the J call TRBJ2-3; 7 nucleotides agree with TRBD2. Germline V gene lookup returns CDR1 SGHDN and CDR2 FVKESK. The J segment lost 2 bases and the V segment lost 4 bases, leaving 3 bases of the junction unmatched. This CDR3 has 14 residues.

This clonotype was recorded a few times. The V gene is TRBV7-6, the J gene TRBJ1-2; 8 bases align to TRBD1. V dropped 2 bases and J dropped 7; count of bases not matched to a gene: 6. The CDR3 extends over 14 amino acids. Germline CDR1 reads SGHVS; CDR2 reads FNYEAQ. The CDR3 sequence: CASSLTGQGSGYTF. CDR3 DNA: TGTGCCAGCAGCTTAACAGGACAGGGAAGTGGCTACACCTTC.